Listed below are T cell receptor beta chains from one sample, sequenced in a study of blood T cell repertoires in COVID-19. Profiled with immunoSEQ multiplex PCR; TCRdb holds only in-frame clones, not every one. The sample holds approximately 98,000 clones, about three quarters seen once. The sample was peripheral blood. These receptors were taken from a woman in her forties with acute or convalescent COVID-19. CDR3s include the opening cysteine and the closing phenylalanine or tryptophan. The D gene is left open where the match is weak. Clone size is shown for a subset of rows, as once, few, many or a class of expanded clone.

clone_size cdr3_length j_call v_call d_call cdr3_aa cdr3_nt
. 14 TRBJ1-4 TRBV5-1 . CASSFTGLFEKLFF TGCGCCAGCAGCTTCACAGGGTTATTTGAAAAACTGTTTTTT
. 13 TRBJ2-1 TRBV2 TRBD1 CASSQDRYNEQFF TGTGCCAGCAGTCAGGACAGGTACAATGAGCAGTTCTTC
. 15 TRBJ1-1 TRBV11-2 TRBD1 CASSLGDREITEAFF TGTGCCAGCAGCTTAGGGGACAGGGAGATAACTGAAGCTTTCTTT
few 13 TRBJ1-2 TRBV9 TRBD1 CASTLGTDYGYTF TGTGCCAGCACCCTCGGGACAGACTATGGCTACACCTTC
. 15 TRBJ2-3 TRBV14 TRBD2 CASSLELAGPDTQYF TGTGCCAGCAGCCTGGAACTAGCGGGCCCAGATACGCAGTATTTT
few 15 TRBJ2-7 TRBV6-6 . CASSYGRGAEYEQYF TGTGCCAGCAGTTACGGCAGGGGCGCTGAGTACGAGCAGTACTTC
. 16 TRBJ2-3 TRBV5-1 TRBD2 CASSKPSGGTTDTQYF TGCGCCAGCAGCAAGCCTAGCGGGGGGACCACAGATACGCAGTATTTT
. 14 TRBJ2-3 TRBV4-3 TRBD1 CASSQEGGPDTQYF TGCGCCAGCAGCCAGGAAGGGGGCCCAGATACGCAGTATTTT
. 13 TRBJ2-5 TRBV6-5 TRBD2 CASSYSREGTQYF TGTGCCAGCAGTTACAGCAGGGAGGGGACCCAGTACTTC
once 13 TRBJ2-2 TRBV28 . CASSPGDTGELFF TGTGCCAGCAGCCCCGGGGACACCGGGGAGCTGTTTTTT
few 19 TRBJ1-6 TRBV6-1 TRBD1 CASSERGSQGAPTNSPLHF TGTGCCAGCAGTGAAAGAGGTTCGCAGGGGGCGCCGACTAATTCACCCCTCCACTTT
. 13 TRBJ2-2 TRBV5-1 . CASSLAHTGELFF TGCGCCAGCAGCTTAGCGCACACCGGGGAGCTGTTTTTT
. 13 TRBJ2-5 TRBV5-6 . CASSPDSQETQYF TGTGCCAGCAGCCCGGACAGCCAAGAGACCCAGTACTTC
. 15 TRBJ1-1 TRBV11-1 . CASSLVGTTNTEAFF TGTGCCAGCAGCTTAGTGGGCACAACGAACACTGAAGCTTTCTTT
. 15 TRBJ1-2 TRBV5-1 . CASSPTVNGDYGYTF TGCGCCAGCAGCCCGACAGTGAATGGGGACTATGGCTACACCTTC
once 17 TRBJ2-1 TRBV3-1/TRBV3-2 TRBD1 CASSQAESDRGRGEQFF TGTGCCAGCAGCCAAGCGGAGTCGGACAGGGGTCGCGGTGAGCAGTTCTTC
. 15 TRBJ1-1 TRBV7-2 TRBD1 CASSSNRGLNTEAFF TGTGCCAGCAGCTCAAACAGGGGACTGAACACTGAAGCTTTCTTT
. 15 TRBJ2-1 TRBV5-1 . CASSLVTGPYNEQFF TGCGCCAGCAGCTTGGTAACAGGGCCGTACAATGAGCAGTTCTTC
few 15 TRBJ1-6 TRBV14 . CASSQALRGNSPLHF TGTGCCAGCAGCCAAGCCCTACGGGGAAATTCACCCCTCCACTTT
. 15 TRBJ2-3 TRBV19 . CASSIAGNGEGTQYF TGTGCCAGTAGTATAGCCGGAAATGGAGAGGGTACGCAGTATTTT
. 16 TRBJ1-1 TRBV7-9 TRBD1 CASSSNRGLINTEAFF TGTGCCAGCAGCTCCAACAGGGGGCTGATAAACACTGAAGCTTTCTTT
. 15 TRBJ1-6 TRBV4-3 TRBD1 CASSLSGTGDSPLHF TGCGCCAGCAGCCTGTCCGGGACAGGGGATTCACCCCTCCACTTT
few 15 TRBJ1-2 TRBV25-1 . CASRGRGTHDYGYTF TGTGCCAGCAGGGGGCGGGGAACTCACGACTATGGCTACACCTTC
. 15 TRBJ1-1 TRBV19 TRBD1 CASRLTRTGDTEAFF TGTGCCAGTCGTCTGACCAGGACAGGGGACACTGAAGCTTTCTTT
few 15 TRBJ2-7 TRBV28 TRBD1 CASSGPGQGLYEQYF TGTGCCAGCAGTGGTCCGGGACAGGGTCTCTACGAGCAGTACTTC
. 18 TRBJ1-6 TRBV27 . CASSLGQRGAPENSPLHF TGTGCCAGCAGTTTGGGCCAGCGGGGGGCGCCTGAGAATTCACCCCTCCACTTT
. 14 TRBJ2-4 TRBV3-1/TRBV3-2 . CASSQGGFAEPAYF TGTGCCAGCAGCCAAGGTGGTTTCGCGGAGCCCGCTTACTTC
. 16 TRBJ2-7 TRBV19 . CASSLIPTAASYEQYF TGTGCCAGTAGCCTTATACCCACAGCTGCCTCCTACGAGCAGTACTTC
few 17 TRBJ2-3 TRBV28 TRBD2 CASRGASGGPSTDTQYF TGTGCCAGCAGAGGGGCCAGCGGGGGTCCTAGCACAGATACGCAGTATTTT
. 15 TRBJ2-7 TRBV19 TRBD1 CASTPGQGRYYEQYF TGTGCCAGTACCCCAGGACAGGGAAGATACTACGAGCAGTACTTC
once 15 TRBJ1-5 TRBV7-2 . CASSLGPDSNQPQHF TGTGCCAGCAGCTTAGGGCCAGATAGCAATCAGCCCCAGCATTTT
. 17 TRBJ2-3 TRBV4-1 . CASSQESGVIGTDTQYF TGCGCCAGCAGCCAAGAGTCAGGGGTCATTGGCACAGATACGCAGTATTTT
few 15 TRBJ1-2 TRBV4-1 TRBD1 CASSQDGRGLYGYTF TGCGCCAGCAGCCAAGATGGCAGGGGGCTCTATGGCTACACCTTC
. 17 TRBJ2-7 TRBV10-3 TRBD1 CAISSTAGQGRSSEQYF TGTGCCATCAGTTCTACCGCCGGACAGGGGCGCTCTAGCGAGCAGTACTTC
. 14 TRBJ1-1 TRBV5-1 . CASSLGGGVRGAFF TGCGCCAGCAGCTTGGGAGGCGGAGTTAGGGGAGCTTTCTTT
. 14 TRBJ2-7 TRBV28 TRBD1 CASQGAGKSYEQYF TGTGCCAGCCAGGGGGCGGGGAAGTCCTACGAGCAGTACTTC
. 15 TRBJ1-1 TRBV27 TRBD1 CASSSPLQGHTEAFF TGTGCCAGCAGTAGCCCCTTACAGGGGCACACTGAAGCTTTCTTT
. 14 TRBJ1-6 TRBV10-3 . CAISGGEWNSPLHF TGTGCCATCAGTGGGGGGGAGTGGAATTCACCCCTCCACTTT
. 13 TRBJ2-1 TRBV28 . CASSPIDYNEQFF TGTGCCAGCAGCCCTATAGACTACAATGAGCAGTTCTTC
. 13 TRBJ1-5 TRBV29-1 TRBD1 CSVIGQGNQPQHF TGCAGCGTTATCGGACAGGGCAATCAGCCCCAGCATTTT
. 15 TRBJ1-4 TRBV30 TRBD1 CAWSPLGTATEKLFF TGTGCCTGGAGTCCGCTTGGGACAGCGACCGAAAAACTGTTTTTT
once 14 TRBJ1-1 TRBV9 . CASSVDPYNTEAFF TGTGCCAGCAGCGTAGACCCCTATAACACTGAAGCTTTCTTT
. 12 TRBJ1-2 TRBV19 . CASMRGNYGYTF TGTGCCAGTATGAGAGGGAACTATGGCTACACCTTC
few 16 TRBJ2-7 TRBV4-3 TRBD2 CASSQDYSGGLYEQYF TGCGCCAGCAGCCAAGATTACAGCGGGGGGCTTTACGAGCAGTACTTC
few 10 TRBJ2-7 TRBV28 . CASSRYEQYF TGTGCCAGCAGCCGGTACGAGCAGTACTTC
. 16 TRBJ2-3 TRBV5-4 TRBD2 CASSLKLAGDTDTQYF TGTGCCAGCAGCTTGAAACTAGCGGGGGACACAGATACGCAGTATTTT
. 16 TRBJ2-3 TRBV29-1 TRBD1 CSVIDTTGAISDTQYF TGCAGCGTTATAGACACGACAGGGGCTATCTCAGATACGCAGTATTTT
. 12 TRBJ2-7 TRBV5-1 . CASSSLSYEQYF TGCGCCAGCAGCTCCCTCTCCTACGAGCAGTACTTC